The present TCR beta chain was sequenced within a study of identical twins. Overall study findings and caveats: Because invariant MAIT and iNKT cells could be present, zero-insertion analyses could be partly confounded. Beta out-of-frame twin sharing showed a weaker excess.

This CDR3 is 15 amino acids long. Trimming shortened V by 2 bases and J by 2 bases, and 12 bases separated the two germline ends. CDR1 is SGHKS, CDR2 YYEKEE, per germline (reference sequence). This clonotype was detected only a few times. The target antigen is unknown. TCRdb reanalysed the 5' RACE reads using MiXCR and keeps one entry per CDR3 protein. The sample contains roughly 630,000 distinct CDR3 sequences, just over 7% of which appear only once. This sample also belongs to another study, concerning yellow fever vaccine responses in identical twins.

The chain couples TRBV5-5 to TRBJ2-3; D may be TRBD2 (5 bases). The sample was PBMCs. The receptor was isolated from a woman in her late teens or twenties in good health. As DNA, the CDR3 is TGTGCCAGCAGCTTCGGAGCGGCATCCACAGATACGCAGTATTTT. It codes for CASSFGAASTDTQYF.